Below, one T cell receptor beta chain is given with its context. With V trimmed by 0 bases and J by 4 bases, 5 bases remained unmatched. This CDR3 contains 15 residues. Per the germline V gene, CDR1 is SGHDT and CDR2 is YYEEEE. This specimen belongs to a study of blood T cell repertoires in COVID-19. Study details: Samples came from the United States, Italy and Spain, spanning acute and convalescent COVID-19. The analysed material was cDNA or gDNA that came from T cells, B-cell-depleted T cells, or PBMCs.

Per the authors' pipeline: Amplification of reference gene primers provided the estimated nucleated cell counts. This table comes from immunoSEQ multiplex PCR, and its TCRdb copy is limited to in-frame clones, with some not included. V and J calls and clone size are given by that table; D and trimming were obtained from the DNA. The data show 90,000 to 120,000 clones, 80% to 90% seen once. This sequence joins TRBV5-6 and TRBJ2-7; 9 nucleotides agree with TRBD1. Sequencing input: peripheral blood. This TCR came from a human donor in a cohort sampled during active COVID-19. DNA of the CDR3: TGTGCCAGCAGCTTGGCAGGGACAGGGTGGTACGAGCAGTACTTC. As protein: CASSLAGTGWYEQYF.